Listed below are T cell receptor beta chains from one sample, sequenced in a study of T cell changes during pregnancy in multiple sclerosis. The protocol was immunoSEQ multiplex PCR, while the TCRdb copy is restricted to in-frame clones and leaves out a portion. The sample has tens of thousands of clones; 75% to 90% are singletons. The sequences come from CD8+ T cells from peripheral blood mononuclear cells, collected in the second trimester of pregnancy. These TCRs come from a female donor with multiple sclerosis, enrolled in a pregnancy study. The CDR3 runs from the conserved cysteine through the conserved F or W. A D gene is named only where the DNA matches it firmly. Not all rows give a size; the values are once, few, many and, for expanded clones, a class.

TRBD1	TRBV4-3	NA	TRBJ1-6	TGCGCCAGCAGCCAATCCGGACAGGCGAATTCACCCCTCCACTTT	CASSQSGQANSPLHF
TRBD1	TRBV15	few	TRBJ1-5	TGTGCCACCAGCCTATCGACAGGGGCCCAGCCCCAGCATTTT	CATSLSTGAQPQHF
TRBD1	TRBV6-4	NA	TRBJ1-1	TGTGCCAGCAGCTTGACAGGGATAAGCACTGAAGCTTTCTTT	CASSLTGISTEAFF
TRBD2	TRBV29-1	NA	TRBJ2-7	TGCAGCGTCCACGGACTTCTTGGACTAGCGGGAGGATTATCCGACGAGCAGTACTTC	CSVHGLLGLAGGLSDEQYF
TRBD2	TRBV19	once	TRBJ2-1	TGTGCCAGTAGTAGATATAGCGGGAGAAGGGATGAGCAGTTCTTC	CASSRYSGRRDEQFF
TRBD2	TRBV29-1	NA	TRBJ2-5	TGCAGCGTTGAGCGGGGGGGGCTGTTCCTCCAAGAGACCCAGTACTTC	CSVERGGLFLQETQYF
TRBD2	TRBV28	NA	TRBJ2-3	TGTGCCAGCAGCCGCGGTCGGGGGACTAGCGCAGATACGCAGTATTTT	CASSRGRGTSADTQYF
NA	TRBV5-5	NA	TRBJ1-2	TGTGCCAGCAGCTTAAAGGGGTATGGCTACACCTTC	CASSLKGYGYTF
TRBD2	TRBV15	NA	TRBJ2-1	TGTGCCACCAGCAGCAATAAAGGTGCGGGACTAGGGCACAATGAGCAGTTCTTC	CATSSNKGAGLGHNEQFF
TRBD2	TRBV6-5	many	TRBJ2-7	TGTGCCAGCAGTCCGGGAGGGGGCTACGAGCAGTACTTC	CASSPGGGYEQYF
NA	TRBV4-2	NA	TRBJ1-1	TGTGCCAGCAGCCAAGAGATCCAGGACACTGAAGCTTTCTTT	CASSQEIQDTEAFF
TRBD1	TRBV28	NA	TRBJ2-7	TGTGCCAGCAGCCCGCCCGGGACAGGGTTCGAGCAGTACTTC	CASSPPGTGFEQYF
TRBD2	TRBV4-3	NA	TRBJ2-1	TGCGCCAGCAGCCAAGATGTGCGGCTAGCGGAGTACAATGAGCAGTTCTTC	CASSQDVRLAEYNEQFF
TRBD2	TRBV6-1	NA	TRBJ2-3	TGTGCCAGCAGTGAACACTCAAGACTAGCGGGGACCACAGATACGCAGTATTTT	CASSEHSRLAGTTDTQYF